This T cell receptor (beta chain) was sequenced in a study of blood T cell repertoires in COVID-19. On the study more broadly: Nucleic acid was either cDNA or gDNA, and it came from T cells, B-cell-depleted T cells, or PBMCs.

Profiled with immunoSEQ multiplex PCR; TCRdb holds only in-frame clones, not every one. Of some 20,000 clones in the sample, 89% were seen once. Trimming shortened V by 3 bases and J by 1 base, and 12 bases separated the two germline ends. The CDR3 length is 15 residues. Germline assignment: CDR1 ENHRY and CDR2 SYGVKD. This TCR derives from a human donor in a cohort sampled during active COVID-19. Source material: peripheral blood. The rearrangement links TRBV10-3 to TRBJ1-1; perhaps TRBD1 as D (5 bases). CDR3 protein: CAISDVGGGNTEAFF. The CDR3 bases are TGTGCCATCAGTGATGTCGGGGGGGGGAACACTGAAGCTTTCTTT.